This note documents a single TCR beta chain sequence. Its antigen is not identified. Profiling relied on immunoSEQ multiplex PCR, and the TCRdb table lists in-frame clones only, not all of them. This sample has some 130,000 clones; 70% to 85% occur once, and the top ten carry 25% to 30%. The sample is drawn from a study of cytomegalovirus exposure and HLA in healthy donors. Study conclusions and caveats: The finding came from a later analysis; first-cohort TCR clusters tended to co-occur in the roughly 110 validation repertoires. A classifier reportedly called cytomegalovirus status with high sensitivity and specificity. Researchers counted 180 or so TCR beta chains as cytomegalovirus-associated.

The CDR3 contains 15 residues. Germline values: CDR1 SEHNR, CDR2 FQNEAQ (reference sequence). The V gene lost 3 bases and the J gene lost 1 base, with 11 bases spanning the gap. Sequenced input: PBMCs. This TCR derives from a man aged 30 to 39 in good health and CMV-seropositive. The chain joins TRBV7-9 to TRBJ2-3; unclear D gene. The CDR3 sequence is CASSFPPTGTDTQYF. DNA for the CDR3: TGTGCCAGCAGCTTTCCCCCTACTGGCACAGATACGCAGTATTTT.